Listed below are T cell receptor beta chains from one sample, sequenced in a study of cytomegalovirus exposure and HLA in healthy donors. The repertoire was sequenced with immunoSEQ multiplex PCR; TCRdb's copy has only in-frame clones and lacks some. The sample gives fewer than 300,000 clones, roughly 80% of which show up once; 0.3% to 0.35% is in the top ten. What was sequenced was PBMCs. These receptors were taken from a girl under 10 years old in good health and CMV-seronegative. CDR3s include the opening cysteine and the closing phenylalanine or tryptophan. Expanded clones get a size class; other rows say once, few or many, or leave the size out.

cdr3_aa j_call v_call clone_size
CASSYASGSREQYF TRBJ2-7 TRBV27 .
CAPSAPERYEQYF TRBJ2-7 TRBV6-5 .
CSVTGIAGELFF TRBJ2-2 TRBV29-1 .
CAISEYRVLGYGYTF TRBJ1-2 TRBV10-3 .
CASSPHGTGAAASNQPQHF TRBJ1-5 TRBV19 .
CASRRQGDGAEAFF TRBJ1-1 TRBV2 .
CSVEISESVSYEQYF TRBJ2-7 TRBV29-1 .
CASSIQGNQPQHF TRBJ1-5 TRBV6-5 .
CASSPTSGSTDTQYF TRBJ2-3 TRBV18 .
CASSALSGATDTQYF TRBJ2-3 TRBV9 .
CSSSRLGTGANTIYF TRBJ1-3 TRBV7-9 few
CASSRHLAAALETQYF TRBJ2-5 TRBV5-1 .
CATLQGAGEGYTF TRBJ1-2 TRBV27 few
CAWSGQESSYEQYF TRBJ2-7 TRBV30 .
CASSLQGSSYEQYF TRBJ2-7 TRBV5-4 .
CASSFPGGSEKLFF TRBJ1-4 TRBV28 .
CASSYSTLAGGDEQYF TRBJ2-7 TRBV6-5 .
CASSTTGTLNSPLHF TRBJ1-6 TRBV5-1 few
CASSLGGAPYEQYF TRBJ2-7 TRBV7-7 few
CASSPQGAYPEAFF TRBJ1-1 TRBV4-1 .
CASSVVSGVQNEQFF TRBJ2-1 TRBV18 .
CASSLDRVRSPLHF TRBJ1-6 TRBV5-1 .
CAIRLAGLNEQFF TRBJ2-1 TRBV10-3 .